This TCR beta chain was found in a study of control samples from healthy donors and cancer patients. The assay was immunoSEQ multiplex PCR, and TCRdb's table has in-frame clones only and misses some. The sample carries approximately 93,000 clones, approximately 88% recorded once. Per the germline V gene, CDR1 is LGHDT and CDR2 is YNNKEL (reference sequence). Trimming removed 2 bases from V and 4 bases from J, with 18 bases in between. The CDR3 extends over 17 amino acids. This sequence originates from a woman aged 45-65 years with colorectal cancer. V and J are TRBV3-1 (or the pseudogene TRBV3-2) and TRBJ2-1, with D perhaps matching TRBD2 (7 bases). The sample taken for sequencing was PBMCs. The CDR3 sequence is CASSQRRGASLYNEQFF. The CDR3 DNA reads as TGTGCCAGCAGCCAACGACGGGGGGCCTCACTTTACAATGAGCAGTTCTTC.